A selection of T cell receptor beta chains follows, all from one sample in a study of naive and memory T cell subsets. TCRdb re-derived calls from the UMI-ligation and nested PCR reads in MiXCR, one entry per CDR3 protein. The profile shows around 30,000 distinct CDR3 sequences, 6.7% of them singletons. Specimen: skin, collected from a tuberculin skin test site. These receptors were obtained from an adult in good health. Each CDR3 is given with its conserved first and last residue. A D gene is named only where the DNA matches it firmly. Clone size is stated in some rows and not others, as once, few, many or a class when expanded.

TGTGCCAGCAGCCAGAGGGGGGGCTCTGGGGCCAACGTCCTGACTTTC | CASSQRGGSGANVLTF | TRBV7-2 | - | many | TRBJ2-6
TGTGCCAGCAGCTTAACGCCAGGGCCCTACGAGCAGTACTTC | CASSLTPGPYEQYF | TRBV7-2 | - | many | TRBJ2-7
TGTGCCAGCAGTTTACATGGCGGGGGAGAGACCCAGTACTTC | CASSLHGGGETQYF | TRBV12-3/TRBV12-4 | TRBD2 | many | TRBJ2-5
TGTGCCAGCACCCGAGGGGAGACAGGGCTGAGCACAGATACGCAGTATTTT | CASTRGETGLSTDTQYF | TRBV2 | TRBD1 | many | TRBJ2-3
TGCAGTGCTATAGGGACTAGAAATTACAATGAGCAGTTCTTC | CSAIGTRNYNEQFF | TRBV20-1 | TRBD2 | many | TRBJ2-1
TGTGCCAGCAGCTCGGGACAGGGGCGGAATGAGCAGTTCTTC | CASSSGQGRNEQFF | TRBV13 | TRBD1 | many | TRBJ2-1
TGTGCCAGCAGCCAAGAAGTCGCCGATAGCGGGGGCACCACAGATACGCAGTATTTT | CASSQEVADSGGTTDTQYF | TRBV3-1 | TRBD2 | - | TRBJ2-3
TGCGCCAGCAGTGAGTCGGGCATATCGATCGCTTTCTTT | CASSESGISIAFF | TRBV10-1 | - | few | TRBJ1-1
TGTGCCAGCAGCCCCCAACTTATAGCCAAAAACATTCAGTACTTC | CASSPQLIAKNIQYF | TRBV3-1 | - | many | TRBJ2-4
TGTGCCACCAGCTTAGACGGGACAGATACGCAGTATTTT | CATSLDGTDTQYF | TRBV15 | - | - | TRBJ2-3